This entry lists 8 T cell receptor beta chains sequenced from one sample in a study of Ad26.COV2.S vaccination and SARS-CoV-2 variants. As to treatment: 15 to 20 received Ad26.COV2.S at low or high dose, single or two shots; about 5 received placebo; per-sample allocation not given. On day 63 after the first injection, vaccine and placebo recipients gave samples. Assay used: immunoSEQ multiplex PCR; TCRdb lists only in-frame clones, some missing. The table lists about 350,000 clones, about 85% of them singletons. Sequenced material: peripheral blood, taken in a trial of Ad26.COV2.S vaccine versus placebo. These receptor sequences come from a person aged 18 to 65 who received the Ad26.COV2.S COVID-19 vaccine or a placebo.

V is TRBV4-1 and J is TRBJ2-3; D is possibly TRBD2 (6 bases). The CDR3 is 20 amino acids. From germline, CDR1 is MGHRA and CDR2 YSYEKL. Trimming cost V 0 bases and J 3 bases, with 25 bases left between them. The CDR3 reads CASSQDPGGWASEGTDTQYF. The CDR3 bases are TGCGCCAGCAGCCAAGATCCTGGGGGTTGGGCTAGCGAAGGGACAGATACGCAGTATTTT.

This clone has ten or more counts. This chain joins TRBV11-3 and TRBJ1-5; D ambiguous. Germline CDR1 reads SGHNT; CDR2 reads YENEEA. The CDR3 sequence is 15 residues long. V dropped 1 base and J dropped 4 bases, with 11 bases sitting between them. CDR3 sequence: CASSLGPGMNQPQHF. The CDR3, as DNA: TGTGCCAGCAGCTTAGGCCCAGGTATGAATCAGCCCCAGCATTTT.

This chain joins TRBV24-1 and TRBJ1-1; 7 positions match TRBD1. The V segment lost 8 bases and the J segment 5 bases; nucleotides outside the gene matches: 16. The CDR3 spans 16 residues. Germline lookup yields CDR1 KGHDR and CDR2 SFDVKD. DNA for the CDR3: TGTGCCACCAAGGGGGGACAGAGGCACCCCTGGACTGAAGCTTTCTTT. Protein: CATKGGQRHPWTEAFF.

V usage is TRBV5-1 and J usage is TRBJ1-6; no clear D gene. Germline V gene sequence: CDR1 SGHRS, CDR2 YFSETQ. The CDR3 spans 18 residues. V shed 4 bases and J shed 0 bases, with 17 bases lying between them. For the CDR3, the DNA is TGCGCCAGCAGCAATTGGTACGGCCAAACCTCCTATAATTCACCCCTCCACTTT. Amino acid sequence: CASSNWYGQTSYNSPLHF.

This clone was observed a single time. V gene TRBV5-1 combines with J gene TRBJ1-2; D not certain. The germline V gene has CDR1 SGHRS and CDR2 YFSETQ. This CDR3 is 14 amino acids long. V lost 5 bases and J 8 bases, leaving 19 bases between the germline ends. CDR3 protein: CASRDGPSGGGYTF. The CDR3 DNA reads as TGCGCCAGCAGGGACGGTCCCTCGGGAGGGGGCTACACCTTC.

The chain employs TRBV11-2 and TRBJ1-1; D is perhaps TRBD1 (6 bases). The ends were cut back, 1 base at V and 4 bases at J, with 16 bases in the middle. CDR1 and CDR2 from the germline V gene are SGHAT and FQNNGV. The CDR3 totals 16 residues. The CDR3: CASSLGTGRRGTEAFF. DNA of the CDR3: TGTGCCAGCAGCTTAGGAACAGGGAGGAGGGGCACTGAAGCTTTCTTT.

The chain is built from TRBV4-3 and TRBJ2-7, with 8 bases lining up with TRBD2. The CDR3 contains 16 residues. V trimming: 4 bases; J trimming: 4 bases; junction bases outside the gene matches: 12. The germline V gene encodes CDR1 LGHNA and CDR2 YSLEER. CDR3: CASSPGPQRGIYEQYF. The CDR3 nucleotides are TGCGCCAGCAGCCCAGGCCCTCAGCGGGGGATTTACGAGCAGTACTTC.

V gene TRBV10-1 combines with J gene TRBJ2-7; D may match TRBD1 or TRBD2 (5 bases each). V was shortened by 7 bases and J by 6 bases, with 13 bases between the two germline ends. Germline assignment: CDR1 WNHNN and CDR2 SYGVQD (reference sequence). CDR3 length equals 12 residues. The CDR3 sequence is CASMTTGGEQYF. The CDR3, as DNA: TGCGCCAGCATGACAACAGGAGGCGAGCAGTACTTC.